The source of this T cell receptor (beta chain) is a study of PD-1 blockade in classical Hodgkin lymphoma. General study results and limits: A significant rise in TCR diversity was seen by C4D1 for CD4+ cells but not for CD8+ cells. Newly diagnosed patients were reported to start with lower TCR diversity than healthy donors.

Measured with immunoSEQ multiplex PCR; TCRdb has only the in-frame clones, and not every one. This table holds around 91,000 clones, roughly 79% found once. Trimming at V came to 3 bases and at J to 3 bases, leaving 10 bases not matched to a gene. This CDR3 is built from 16 residues. Germline CDR1 and CDR2: SGHRS and YFSETQ. This clone turned up a few times. What it binds is unknown. The patients all showed relapse after autologous stem cell transplantation, while their brentuximab vedotin exposure varied. Complete response, partial response or progressive disease made up the best responses. The V and J genes are TRBV5-1 and TRBJ1-1; 8 nucleotides agree with TRBD1. The sequence was obtained from a human donor with classical Hodgkin lymphoma. The material sequenced was peripheral blood mononuclear cells (PBMCs), taken before the second cycle of nivolumab. CDR3 region: CASSSIQGGLDTEAFF. The CDR3 bases are TGCGCCAGCAGCTCGATACAGGGGGGGCTTGACACTGAAGCTTTCTTT.